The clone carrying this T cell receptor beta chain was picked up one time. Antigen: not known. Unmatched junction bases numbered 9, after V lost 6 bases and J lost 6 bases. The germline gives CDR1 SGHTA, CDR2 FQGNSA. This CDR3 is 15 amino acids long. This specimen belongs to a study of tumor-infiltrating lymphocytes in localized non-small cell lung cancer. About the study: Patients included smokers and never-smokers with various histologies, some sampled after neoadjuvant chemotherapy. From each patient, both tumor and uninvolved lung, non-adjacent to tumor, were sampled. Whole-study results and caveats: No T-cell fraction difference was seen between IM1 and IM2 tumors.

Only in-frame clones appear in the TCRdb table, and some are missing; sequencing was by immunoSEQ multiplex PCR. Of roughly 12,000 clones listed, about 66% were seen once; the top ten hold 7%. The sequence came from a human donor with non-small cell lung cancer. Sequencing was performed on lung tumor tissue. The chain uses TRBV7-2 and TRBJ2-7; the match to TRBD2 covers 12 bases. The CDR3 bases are TGTGCCAGCAGTCCCTCACTAGCGGGAGGTCGCGAGCAGTACTTC. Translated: CASSPSLAGGREQYF.